The present TCR beta chain was sequenced within a study of blood T cell repertoires in COVID-19. Study-level background: Both acute and convalescent COVID-19 samples were obtained from the United States, Italy and Spain.

As originally analysed: Reference gene primer amplification gave nucleated cell count estimates. Sequencing used immunoSEQ multiplex PCR; TCRdb keeps in-frame clones, though not all of them. Clonal size and the V and J genes are those of that table, whereas D and trimming came from the DNA. Of a few hundred thousand clones listed, approximately 88% were seen once; the top ten hold about 0.7%. This clone was seen only a few times. V lost 7 bases, J lost 0 bases, and 5 bases lay in between. Per germline, CDR1 KGHDR and CDR2 SFDVKD. The CDR3 is 12 residues long. The chain couples TRBV24-1 to TRBJ1-2; D gene uncertain. The specimen was peripheral blood. The receptor's source is a human donor in a cohort sampled during active COVID-19. The CDR3 DNA is TGTGCCACCAGGGGCTCTAACTATGGCTACACCTTC. It codes for CATRGSNYGYTF.